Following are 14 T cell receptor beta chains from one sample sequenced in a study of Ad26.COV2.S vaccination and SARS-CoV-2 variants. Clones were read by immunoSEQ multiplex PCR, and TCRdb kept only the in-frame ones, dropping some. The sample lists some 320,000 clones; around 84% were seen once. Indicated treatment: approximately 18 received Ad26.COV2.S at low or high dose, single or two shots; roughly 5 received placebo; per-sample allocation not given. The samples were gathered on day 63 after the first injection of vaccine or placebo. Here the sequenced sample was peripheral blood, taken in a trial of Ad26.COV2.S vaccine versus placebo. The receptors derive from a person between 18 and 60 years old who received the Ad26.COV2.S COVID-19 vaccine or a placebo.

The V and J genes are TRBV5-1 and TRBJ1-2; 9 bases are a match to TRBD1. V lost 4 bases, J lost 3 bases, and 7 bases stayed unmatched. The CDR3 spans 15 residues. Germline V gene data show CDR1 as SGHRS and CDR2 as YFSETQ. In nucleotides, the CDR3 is TGCGCCAGCAGCCCTCAGACAGGGGGAGACTATGGCTACACCTTC. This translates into CASSPQTGGDYGYTF.

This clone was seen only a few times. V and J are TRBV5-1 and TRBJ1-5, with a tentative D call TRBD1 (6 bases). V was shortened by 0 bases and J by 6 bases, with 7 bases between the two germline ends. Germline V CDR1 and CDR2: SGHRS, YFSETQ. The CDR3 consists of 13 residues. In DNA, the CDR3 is TGCGCCAGCAGCTTGGACAGGGCTCAGCCCCAGCATTTT. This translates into CASSLDRAQPQHF.

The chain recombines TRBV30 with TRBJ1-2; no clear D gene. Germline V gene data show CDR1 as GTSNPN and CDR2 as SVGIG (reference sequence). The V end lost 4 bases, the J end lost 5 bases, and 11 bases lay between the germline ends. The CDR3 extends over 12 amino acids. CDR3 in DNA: TGTGCCTGGACTAGGGATCTATATGGCTACACCTTC. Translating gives CAWTRDLYGYTF.

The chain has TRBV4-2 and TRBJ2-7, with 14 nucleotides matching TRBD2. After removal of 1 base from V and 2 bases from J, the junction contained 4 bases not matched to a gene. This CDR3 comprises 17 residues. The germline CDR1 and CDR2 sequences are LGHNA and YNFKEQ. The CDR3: CASSQVVGLAGAYEQYF. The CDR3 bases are TGTGCCAGCAGCCAAGTAGTGGGACTAGCGGGGGCCTACGAGCAGTACTTC.

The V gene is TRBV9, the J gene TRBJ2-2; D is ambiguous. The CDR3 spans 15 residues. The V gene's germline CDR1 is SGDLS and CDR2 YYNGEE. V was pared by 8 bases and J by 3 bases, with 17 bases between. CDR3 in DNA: TGTGCCAGTGCGAGGTGGCAGTTCGACACCGGGGAGCTGTTTTTT. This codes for CASARWQFDTGELFF.

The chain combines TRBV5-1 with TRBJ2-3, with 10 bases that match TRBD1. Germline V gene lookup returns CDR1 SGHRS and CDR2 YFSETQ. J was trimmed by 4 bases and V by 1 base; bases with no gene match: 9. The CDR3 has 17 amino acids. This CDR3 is CASSLLPTGGGADTQYF. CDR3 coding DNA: TGCGCCAGCAGCTTGTTACCGACAGGGGGCGGGGCAGATACGCAGTATTTT.

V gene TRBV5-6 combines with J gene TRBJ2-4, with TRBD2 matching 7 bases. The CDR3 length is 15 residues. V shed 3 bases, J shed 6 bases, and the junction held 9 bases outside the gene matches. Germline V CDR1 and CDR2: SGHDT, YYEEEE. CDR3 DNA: TGTGCCAGCAGCTCCCGCCGGGGGGACCTAAACATTCAGTACTTC. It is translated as CASSSRRGDLNIQYF.

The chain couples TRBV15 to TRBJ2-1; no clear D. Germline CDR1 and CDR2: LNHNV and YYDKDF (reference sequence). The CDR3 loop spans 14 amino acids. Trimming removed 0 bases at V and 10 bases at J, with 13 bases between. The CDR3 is CATSRDKLSLEQFF. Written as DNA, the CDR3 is TGTGCCACCAGCAGAGATAAGCTCAGCTTAGAGCAGTTCTTC.

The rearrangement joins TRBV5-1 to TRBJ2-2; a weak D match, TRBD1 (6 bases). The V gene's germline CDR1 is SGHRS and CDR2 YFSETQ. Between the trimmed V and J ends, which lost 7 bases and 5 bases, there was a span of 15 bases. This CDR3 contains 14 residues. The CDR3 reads CASGRGGDTGELFF. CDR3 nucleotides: TGCGCCAGCGGACGAGGGGGAGATACCGGGGAGCTGTTTTTT. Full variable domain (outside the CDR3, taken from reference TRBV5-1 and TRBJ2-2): KAGVTQTPRYLIKTRGQQVTLSCSPISGHRSVSWYQQTPGQGLQFLFEYFSETQRNKGNFPGRFSGRQFSNSRSEMNVSTLELGDSALYLCASGRGGDTGELFFGEGSRLTVL.

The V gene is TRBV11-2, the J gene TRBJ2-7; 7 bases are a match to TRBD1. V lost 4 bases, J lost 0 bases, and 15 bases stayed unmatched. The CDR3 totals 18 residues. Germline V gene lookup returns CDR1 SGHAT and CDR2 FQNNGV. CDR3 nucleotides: TGTGCCAGCAGCTCGGCCTATTTCCCGGGACAGAACTCCTACGAGCAGTACTTC. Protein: CASSSAYFPGQNSYEQYF.

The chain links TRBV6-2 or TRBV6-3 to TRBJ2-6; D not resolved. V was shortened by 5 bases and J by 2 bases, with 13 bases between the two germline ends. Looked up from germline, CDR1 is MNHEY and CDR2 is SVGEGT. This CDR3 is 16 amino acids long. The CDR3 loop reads CASSRYPETGANVLTF. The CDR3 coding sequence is TGTGCCAGCAGTCGATACCCAGAGACTGGGGCCAACGTCCTGACTTTC.

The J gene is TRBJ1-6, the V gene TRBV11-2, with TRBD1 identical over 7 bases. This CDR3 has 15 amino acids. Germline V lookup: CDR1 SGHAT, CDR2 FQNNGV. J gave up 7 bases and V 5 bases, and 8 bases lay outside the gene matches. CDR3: CASSTMGQRNSPLHF. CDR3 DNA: TGTGCCAGCAGCACGATGGGACAGAGAAATTCACCCCTCCACTTT. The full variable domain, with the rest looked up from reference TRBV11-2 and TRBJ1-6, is EAGVAQSPRYKIIEKRQSVAFWCNPISGHATLYWYQQILGQGPKLLIQFQNNGVVDDSQLPKDRFSAERLKGVDSTLKIQPAKLEDSAVYLCASSTMGQRNSPLHFGNGTRLTVT.

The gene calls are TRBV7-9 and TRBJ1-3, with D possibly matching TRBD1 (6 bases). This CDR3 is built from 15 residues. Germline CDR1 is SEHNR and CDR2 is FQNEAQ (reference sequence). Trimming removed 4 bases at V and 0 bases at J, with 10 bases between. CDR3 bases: TGTGCCAGCAGCTCGGGGGACATCTCTGGAAACACCATATATTTT. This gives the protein CASSSGDISGNTIYF. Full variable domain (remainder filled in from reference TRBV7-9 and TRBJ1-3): DTGVSQNPRHKITKRGQNVTFRCDPISEHNRLYWYRQTLGQGPEFLTYFQNEAQLEKSRLLSDRFSAERPKGSFSTLEIQRTEQGDSAMYLCASSSGDISGNTIYFGEGSWLTVV.

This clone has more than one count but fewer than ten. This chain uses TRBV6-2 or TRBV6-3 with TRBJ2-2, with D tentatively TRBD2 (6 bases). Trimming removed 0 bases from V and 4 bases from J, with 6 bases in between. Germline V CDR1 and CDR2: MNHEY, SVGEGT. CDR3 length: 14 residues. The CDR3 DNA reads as TGTGCCAGCAGTTACTCGACTAGCACCGGGGAGCTGTTTTTT. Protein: CASSYSTSTGELFF.